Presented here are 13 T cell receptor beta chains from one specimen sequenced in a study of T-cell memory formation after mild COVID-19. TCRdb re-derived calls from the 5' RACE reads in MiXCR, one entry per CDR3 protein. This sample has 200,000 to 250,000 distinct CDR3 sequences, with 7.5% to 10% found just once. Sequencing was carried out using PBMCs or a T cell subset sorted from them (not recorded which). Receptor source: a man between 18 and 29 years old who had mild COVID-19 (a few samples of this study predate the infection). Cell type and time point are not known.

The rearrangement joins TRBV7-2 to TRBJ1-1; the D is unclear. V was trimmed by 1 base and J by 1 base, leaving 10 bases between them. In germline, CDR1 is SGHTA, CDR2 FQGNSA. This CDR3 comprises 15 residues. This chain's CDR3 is CASSLGDKKNTEAFF. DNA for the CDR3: TGTGCCAGCAGCTTAGGGGATAAAAAGAACACTGAAGCTTTCTTT.

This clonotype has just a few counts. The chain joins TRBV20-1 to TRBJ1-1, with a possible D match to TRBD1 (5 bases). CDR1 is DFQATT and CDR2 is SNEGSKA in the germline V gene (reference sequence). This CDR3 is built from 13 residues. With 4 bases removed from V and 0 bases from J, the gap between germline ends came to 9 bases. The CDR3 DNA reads TGCAGTGCTACAGGGAACATGAACACTGAAGCTTTCTTT. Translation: CSATGNMNTEAFF.

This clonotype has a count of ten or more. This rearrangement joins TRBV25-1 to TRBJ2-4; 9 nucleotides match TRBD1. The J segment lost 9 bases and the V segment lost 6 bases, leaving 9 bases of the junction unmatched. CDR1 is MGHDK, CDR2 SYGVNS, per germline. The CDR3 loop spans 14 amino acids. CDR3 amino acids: CASRGFGTGSIQYF. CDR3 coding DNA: TGTGCCAGCAGGGGGTTCGGGACAGGGAGCATTCAGTACTTC.

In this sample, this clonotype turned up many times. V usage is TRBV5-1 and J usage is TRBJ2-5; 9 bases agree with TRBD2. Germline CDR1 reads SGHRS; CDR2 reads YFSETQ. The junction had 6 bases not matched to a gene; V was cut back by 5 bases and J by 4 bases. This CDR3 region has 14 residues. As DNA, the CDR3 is TGCGCCAGCAGGCCTCAAGCGGGGGGAGAGACCCAGTACTTC. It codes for CASRPQAGGETQYF.

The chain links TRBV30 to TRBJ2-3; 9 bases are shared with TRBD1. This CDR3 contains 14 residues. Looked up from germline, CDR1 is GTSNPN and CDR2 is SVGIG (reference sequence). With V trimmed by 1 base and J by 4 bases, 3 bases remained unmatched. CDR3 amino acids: CAWSGRQGADTQYF. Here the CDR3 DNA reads TGTGCCTGGAGTGGCAGACAGGGGGCAGATACGCAGTATTTT.

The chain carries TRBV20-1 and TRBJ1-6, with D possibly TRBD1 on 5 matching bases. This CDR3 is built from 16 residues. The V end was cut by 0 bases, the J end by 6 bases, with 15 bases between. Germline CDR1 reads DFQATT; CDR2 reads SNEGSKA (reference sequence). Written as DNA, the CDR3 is TGCAGTGCTAGAGATGTGGGCCTCGGGGGTAATTCACCCCTCCACTTT. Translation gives CSARDVGLGGNSPLHF.

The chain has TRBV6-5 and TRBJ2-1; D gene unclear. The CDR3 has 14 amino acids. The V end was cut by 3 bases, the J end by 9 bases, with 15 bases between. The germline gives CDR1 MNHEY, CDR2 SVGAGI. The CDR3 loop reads CASSYGNVGGEQFF. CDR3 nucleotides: TGTGCCAGCAGTTATGGTAACGTGGGCGGTGAGCAGTTCTTC.

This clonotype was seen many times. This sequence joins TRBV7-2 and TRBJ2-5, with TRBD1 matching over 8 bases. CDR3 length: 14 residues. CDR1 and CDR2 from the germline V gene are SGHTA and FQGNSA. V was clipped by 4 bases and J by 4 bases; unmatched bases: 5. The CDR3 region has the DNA TGTGCCAGCAGCTCCGACAGGGGTAGAGAGACCCAGTACTTC. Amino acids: CASSSDRGRETQYF.

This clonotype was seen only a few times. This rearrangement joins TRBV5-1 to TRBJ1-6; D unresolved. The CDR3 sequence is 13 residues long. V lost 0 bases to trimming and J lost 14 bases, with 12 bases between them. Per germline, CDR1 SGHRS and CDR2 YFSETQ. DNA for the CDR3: TGCGCCAGCAGCTTGGCTCGGCGGAGCACCCTCCACTTT. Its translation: CASSLARRSTLHF.

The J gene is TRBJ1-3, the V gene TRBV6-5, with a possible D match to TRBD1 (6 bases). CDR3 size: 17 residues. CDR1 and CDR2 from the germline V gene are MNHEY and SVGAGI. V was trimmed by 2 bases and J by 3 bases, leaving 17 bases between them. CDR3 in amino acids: CASSYRSTGWYGNTIYF. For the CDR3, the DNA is TGTGCCAGCAGTTACAGGTCTACAGGGTGGTATGGAAACACCATATATTTT.

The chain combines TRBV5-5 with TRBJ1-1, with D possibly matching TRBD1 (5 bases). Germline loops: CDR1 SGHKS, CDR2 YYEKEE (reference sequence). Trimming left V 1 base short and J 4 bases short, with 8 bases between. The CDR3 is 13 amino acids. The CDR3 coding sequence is TGTGCCAGCAGCTTGTGGGGGTCCACTGAAGCTTTCTTT. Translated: CASSLWGSTEAFF.

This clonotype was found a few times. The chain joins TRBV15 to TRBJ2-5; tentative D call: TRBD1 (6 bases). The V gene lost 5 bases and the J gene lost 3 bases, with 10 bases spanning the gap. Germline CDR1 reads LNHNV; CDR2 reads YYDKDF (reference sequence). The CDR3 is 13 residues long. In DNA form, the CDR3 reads TGTGCCACCAGCGGGGACATGGAAGAGACCCAGTACTTC. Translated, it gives CATSGDMEETQYF.

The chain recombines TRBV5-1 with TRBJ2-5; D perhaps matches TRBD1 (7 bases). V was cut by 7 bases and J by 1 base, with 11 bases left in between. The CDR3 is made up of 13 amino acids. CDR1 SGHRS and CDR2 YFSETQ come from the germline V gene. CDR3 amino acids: CASGGTVQETQYF. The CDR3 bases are TGCGCCAGCGGGGGGACAGTCCAAGAGACCCAGTACTTC.